The entry that follows covers one TCR beta chain sequence. cDNA came from roughly 0.47 to 1 ug RNA primed by random hexamers. TCR beta CDR3 was amplified by immunoSEQ multiplex PCR. This amplification extended across 54 Vbeta and 13 Jbeta segments. Each CDR3 protein is one row after TCRdb ran MiXCR on the immunoSEQ multiplex PCR reads. The data hold 180,000 or so distinct CDR3 sequences, with about 95% observed a single time. The authors carried out high-throughput sequencing of TCR beta. They applied it to CD8+ and CD4+ T cells obtained from blood. It was healthy donors who served as the controls, matched for age and sex. TEMRA cells were FACS-enriched and CD8+ and CD4+ T cells negatively isolated. The entry originates in a study of CD8 T cells in Susac syndrome. CDR1 is SGHRS, CDR2 YFSETQ, per germline. The CDR3 runs 17 residues. Trimming took 4 bases from V and 8 from J; bases not matched to a gene: 17.

The clonotype was recovered from a human donor in good health. The sequenced material came from CD4+ T cells from PBMCs. The genes are TRBV5-1 and TRBJ2-1, with 8 bases that match TRBD2. The CDR3 loop reads CASSQYLAGQHGDEQFF. The DNA of the CDR3 is TGCGCCAGCAGCCAATATCTAGCGGGTCAACACGGGGATGAGCAGTTCTTC.